The entry below gives a single T cell receptor (beta chain) sequence along with its context. This receptor's antigen is unknown. Base qualities are not recorded, but no much larger clone differs from it by a single base. The immunoSEQ Assay, a bias-controlled multiplex PCR, was used to amplify TCRbeta CDR3 regions from genomic DNA. Concerning the study's data processing: The number of nucleated cells in each sample was estimated from the amplification of reference gene primers within the assay. To quantify the absolute abundance of each unique TCRbeta CDR3 rearrangement, sequence reads were collapsed and filtered. Productive Simpson clonality was computed per sample as the square root of Simpson's diversity index over productive rearrangements. Not all clones reach the TCRdb copy of this immuneACCESS table, which keeps in-frame sequences only. Checked studies attribute under half of the gap to unresolved V genes and leave the rest unexplained. V, J and clone size were drawn from that table, and D and trimming were deduced from the DNA. For this sample there are roughly 220,000 clones; 80% to 90% appear just once. The top ten clonotypes cover under 3.5% of the sample.

These data originate in a study of blood T cell repertoires in COVID-19 (TCRdb year 2020). General notes on the study: The collaborator samples originated in the United States, Italy and Spain and spanned the acute and convalescent phases of COVID-19. The material from the prospective study consisted of cDNA or gDNA derived from T cells, B-cell-depleted T cells, or PBMCs. The dataset comprised deeply sampled blood TCRbeta repertoires from subjects exposed to, actively infected with, or recovered from COVID-19. A freely available public database, intended as a resource for researchers studying the immune response to SARS-CoV-2, is where the repertoires were released. Samples came from the ongoing ImmuneRACE study (first 160 participants) plus 1,254 subjects from 6 global collaborators. The sample metadata nearly always contained a de-identified subject ID, COVID-19 status, age in years and sex. Where available, HLA class I and class II types were obtained from metadata supplied by the sample provider rather than from assay-based typing. What the authors observed across the whole study: The quantity of clinical and demographic metadata differed by source and by participant and was supplied without curation.

The CDR1 and CDR2 encoded by the germline V gene are SGHRS and YFSETQ. Measured from the cysteine to the phenylalanine, the CDR3 is 14 residues long. Here the CDR3 DNA is all that survives: 42 bases in frame from base 1. V and J lose 4 bases and 1 base, and a span of 11 bases separates them. Participants in the prospective study were enrolled through a virtual design, were aged roughly 18 to 100 years, and lived in 20 to 30 United States geographic areas. To assign participants to cohorts, the prospective study relied on clinical history that participants themselves reported in a screening survey and a study questionnaire. Mobile phlebotomists in the prospective study collected whole blood, serum and a nasopharyngeal or oropharyngeal swab from every participant. Additional blood draws and questionnaires over an approximately two-month period could optionally be provided by prospective study participants. Before DNA extraction, prospective study blood samples were shipped either frozen or at room temperature.

The source of this sequence is a woman aged 18-30 years in a cohort exposed to, infected with or recovered from COVID-19 (not recorded which). The rearrangement joined TRBV5-1 to TRBJ1-1, and perhaps TRBD1 as D gene, on 5 matching bases. Sequencing was done on a sample of PBMCs or T cells enriched from blood (not recorded which). The bases are TGCGCCAGCAGCAAGGGAGGGACGAACACTGAAGCTTTCTTT. It codes for CASSKGGTNTEAFF.